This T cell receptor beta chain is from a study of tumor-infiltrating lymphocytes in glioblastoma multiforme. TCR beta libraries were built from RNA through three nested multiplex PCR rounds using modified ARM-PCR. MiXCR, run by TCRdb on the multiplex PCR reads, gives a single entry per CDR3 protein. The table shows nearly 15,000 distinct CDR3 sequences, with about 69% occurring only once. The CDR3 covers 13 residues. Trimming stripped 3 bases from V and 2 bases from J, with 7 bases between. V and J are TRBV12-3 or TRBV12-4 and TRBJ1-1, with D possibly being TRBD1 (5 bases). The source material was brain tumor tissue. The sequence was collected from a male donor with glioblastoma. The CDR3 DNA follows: TGTGCCAGCAGTTTGGGGGACAACACTGAAGCTTTCTTT. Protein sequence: CASSLGDNTEAFF.